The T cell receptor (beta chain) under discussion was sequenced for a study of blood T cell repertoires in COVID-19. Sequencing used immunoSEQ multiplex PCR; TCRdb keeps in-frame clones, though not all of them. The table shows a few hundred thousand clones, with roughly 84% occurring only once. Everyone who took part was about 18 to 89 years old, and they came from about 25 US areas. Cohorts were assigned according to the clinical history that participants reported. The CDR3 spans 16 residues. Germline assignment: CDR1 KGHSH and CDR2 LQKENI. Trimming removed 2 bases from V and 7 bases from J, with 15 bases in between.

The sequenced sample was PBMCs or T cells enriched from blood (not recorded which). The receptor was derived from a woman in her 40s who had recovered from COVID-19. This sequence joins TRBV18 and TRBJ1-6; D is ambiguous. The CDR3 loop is CASSPDLTVNNSPLHF. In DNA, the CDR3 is TGTGCCAGCTCACCAGATTTAACGGTGAACAATTCACCCCTCCACTTT.